What follows are 23 T cell receptor beta chains derived from one specimen sequenced in a study of shared clonotypes between healthy human individuals. The protocol was immunoSEQ multiplex PCR, while the TCRdb copy is restricted to in-frame clones and leaves out a portion. This sample has 1.6 million or so clones, with around 97% found just once. The sequenced sample was naive CD4+ T cells sorted from blood. Subset meaning: CD45RA+ positively selected. These receptor sequences come from a man aged 25 to 40 in good health.

The V gene is TRBV30, the J gene TRBJ1-3, with D hard to call. CDR1 and CDR2 (germline): GTSNPN, SVGIG (reference sequence). The CDR3 totals 14 residues. Trimming cost V 2 bases and J 2 bases, with 10 bases left between them. In DNA form, the CDR3 reads TGTGCCTGGAGTTACCGAGGACCTGGAAACACCATATATTTT. This encodes CAWSYRGPGNTIYF. The variable domain in full, completed from reference TRBV30 and TRBJ1-3, reads SQTIHQWPATLVQPVGSPLSLECTVEGTSNPNLYWYRQAAGRGLQLLFYSVGIGQISSEVPQNLSASRPQDRQFILSSKKLLLSDSGFYLCAWSYRGPGNTIYFGEGSWLTVV.

The chain has TRBV7-9 and TRBJ2-1, with TRBD2 matching 13 bases. J was trimmed by 7 bases and V by 7 bases; bases with no gene match: 16. The CDR3 has 18 amino acids. Germline CDR1 SEHNR, CDR2 FQNEAQ (reference sequence). The CDR3 bases are TGTGCCAGCAAAGGACTAGCGGGAGCAACCTCCCTTCGTAATGAGCAGTTCTTC. Amino acid sequence: CASKGLAGATSLRNEQFF.

This clone was seen only once. The rearrangement links TRBV18 to TRBJ2-3, with D hard to call. Trimming pared 6 bases from V and 2 bases from J, leaving 9 bases between. From germline, CDR1 is KGHSH and CDR2 LQKENI. CDR3 length: 13 residues. CDR3 nucleotide sequence: TGTGCCAGCTCTACATACTTCACAGATACGCAGTATTTT. It is translated as CASSTYFTDTQYF.

The chain uses TRBV9 and TRBJ1-4; D call uncertain. The V gene lost 4 bases and the J gene lost 7 bases, with 11 bases spanning the gap. This CDR3 has 13 amino acids. CDR1 is SGDLS and CDR2 is YYNGEE in the germline V gene. The CDR3 nucleotides are TGTGCCAGCAGCCCGACAATAGGTGAAAAACTGTTTTTT. Its protein is CASSPTIGEKLFF.

The chain is built from TRBV27 and TRBJ1-1; the D gene is possibly TRBD1 (5 bases). The ends were cut back, 6 bases at V and 3 bases at J, with 17 bases in the middle. Germline loops: CDR1 MNHEY, CDR2 SMNVEV (reference sequence). This CDR3 is built from 15 residues. The CDR3 sequence is CASRIFGGTDTEAFF. The DNA of the CDR3 is TGTGCCAGCAGGATATTCGGAGGGACGGACACTGAAGCTTTCTTT.

The chain combines TRBV27 with TRBJ2-7, with D possibly matching TRBD1 (6 bases). Germline V lookup: CDR1 MNHEY, CDR2 SMNVEV (reference sequence). The CDR3 consists of 14 residues. V was shortened by 2 bases and J by 3 bases, with 11 bases between the two germline ends. The CDR3, as DNA: TGTGCCAGCAGTTTAAGGCAGGGGATCTACGAGCAGTACTTC. Amino acid sequence: CASSLRQGIYEQYF.

J is TRBJ1-4 and V is TRBV5-6; maybe TRBD1 (5 bases). This CDR3 region has 15 residues. The ends were cut back, 1 base at V and 8 bases at J, with 15 bases in the middle. The germline CDR1 and CDR2 sequences are SGHDT and YYEEEE. The CDR3 loop reads CASSLSRQGREKLFF. The CDR3 DNA is TGTGCCAGCAGCTTGAGTCGCCAGGGTCGCGAAAAACTGTTTTTT. Full variable domain (remainder filled in from reference TRBV5-6 and TRBJ1-4): DAGVTQSPTHLIKTRGQQVTLRCSPKSGHDTVSWYQQALGQGPQFIFQYYEEEERQRGNFPDRFSGHQFPNYSSELNVNALLLGDSALYLCASSLSRQGREKLFFGSGTQLSVL.

The chain employs TRBV2 and TRBJ1-5, with TRBD1 matching over 8 bases. J lost 5 bases, V lost 10 bases, and 10 bases had no gene match. In germline, CDR1 is SNHLY, CDR2 FYNNEI. The CDR3 extends over 14 amino acids. The CDR3 loop reads CATRSSTGDQPQHF. The CDR3 DNA reads as TGTGCCACCAGATCGTCGACAGGGGATCAGCCCCAGCATTTT.

The rearrangement links TRBV7-9 to TRBJ2-7; D call uncertain. The V gene's germline CDR1 is SEHNR and CDR2 FQNEAQ (reference sequence). The germline V and J ends were trimmed by 4 bases and 7 bases, with 11 bases remaining between them. The CDR3 length is 12 residues. CDR3 sequence (DNA): TGTGCCAGCAGCTCTGTTTATGGGGAGCAGTACTTC. Protein product: CASSSVYGEQYF.

V is TRBV29-1 and J is TRBJ2-1; 10 positions agree with TRBD2. CDR3 length: 12 residues. The junction had 4 bases not matched to a gene; V was cut back by 6 bases and J by 8 bases. Germline loops: CDR1 SQVTM, CDR2 ANQGSEA. The CDR3 nucleotides read TGCAGCGTCCTAGCGGGAGTTGATGAGCAGTTCTTC. This codes for CSVLAGVDEQFF.

The V and J genes are TRBV28 and TRBJ2-7, with no clear D. The CDR3 covers 11 residues. The V gene lost 7 bases and the J gene lost 2 bases, with 6 bases spanning the gap. The germline gives CDR1 MDHEN, CDR2 SYDVKM. The CDR3 bases are TGTGCCAGCACACATACCTACGAGCAGTACTTC. It yields the protein CASTHTYEQYF.

The rearrangement links TRBV6-5 to TRBJ1-4; D perhaps matches TRBD1 (6 bases). The ends were cut back, 2 bases at V and 8 bases at J, with 9 bases in the middle. Per germline, CDR1 MNHEY and CDR2 SVGAGI. The CDR3 has 13 residues. The CDR3 loop is CASSYVGGEKLFF. The CDR3 DNA is TGTGCCAGCAGTTACGTGGGGGGCGAAAAACTGTTTTTT.

The J gene is TRBJ1-2, the V gene TRBV11-2, with D possibly being TRBD1 (6 bases). The V end was cut by 5 bases, the J end by 8 bases, with 27 bases between. Germline values: CDR1 SGHAT, CDR2 FQNNGV. This CDR3 has 17 amino acids. The CDR3 spells CASSPYPRGDLGRGYTF. The CDR3 DNA follows: TGTGCCAGCAGCCCCTACCCTAGGGGGGATCTGGGACGCGGCTACACCTTC. The full variable domain, in which reference TRBV11-2 and TRBJ1-2 provide the parts outside the CDR3, is EAGVAQSPRYKIIEKRQSVAFWCNPISGHATLYWYQQILGQGPKLLIQFQNNGVVDDSQLPKDRFSAERLKGVDSTLKIQPAKLEDSAVYLCASSPYPRGDLGRGYTFGSGTRLTVV.

The chain links TRBV18 to TRBJ1-3; D call uncertain. The CDR3 contains 15 residues. Trimming took 0 bases from V and 4 from J, leaving 10 bases between them. Germline loops: CDR1 KGHSH, CDR2 LQKENI. The CDR3 DNA sequence: TGTGCCAGCTCACCACCGGGGATAGCAGGAAACACCATATATTTT. Translating gives CASSPPGIAGNTIYF.

The chain couples TRBV7-9 to TRBJ2-7; a weak D match, TRBD2 (5 bases). Germline CDR1 and CDR2: SEHNR and FQNEAQ (reference sequence). Trimming took 5 bases from V and 4 from J, leaving 21 bases between them. CDR3 length equals 16 residues. The DNA for the CDR3 is TGTGCCAGCAGCCCCCTCCGAGAAAGGGAGAGGTACGAGCAGTACTTC. It is translated as CASSPLRERERYEQYF.

V gene TRBV21-1 combines with J gene TRBJ2-7; the DNA was not used to check the table's D call, TRBD2. TRBV21-1 is a pseudogene segment. This CDR3 is 14 amino acids long. The CDR3 bases are TGTGCCAGCAGCTGGCGGGTGGCGGCGTACGAGCAGTACTTC. Its translation is CASSWRVAAYEQYF.

This rearrangement joins TRBV7-9 to TRBJ2-2; perhaps D is TRBD1 or TRBD2 (5 bases each). The length of the CDR3 is 15 residues. V was clipped by 7 bases and J by 1 base, with 13 bases between them. Germline values: CDR1 SEHNR, CDR2 FQNEAQ (reference sequence). The CDR3 loop is CASTPVGVNTGELFF. CDR3 sequence (DNA): TGTGCCAGCACCCCTGTGGGGGTGAACACCGGGGAGCTGTTTTTT.

This clone has just one count. The rearrangement uses TRBV18 and TRBJ2-3, with 10 bases identical to TRBD2. V shed 3 bases, J shed 2 bases, and the junction held 5 bases outside the gene matches. The CDR3 has 16 residues. In germline, CDR1 is KGHSH, CDR2 LQKENI. This chain's CDR3 is CASSPIAGGATDTQYF. In DNA form, the CDR3 reads TGTGCCAGCTCACCGATAGCGGGAGGAGCCACAGATACGCAGTATTTT.

The chain recombines TRBV28 with TRBJ2-7; D is ambiguous. CDR3 length: 12 residues. Germline V gives CDR1 MDHEN, CDR2 SYDVKM. Trimming took off 6 bases at V and 4 bases at J, with 10 bases between the two ends. CDR3 sequence: CASSPLQYEQYF. CDR3 nucleotides: TGTGCCAGCAGCCCACTCCAGTACGAGCAGTACTTC.

The table lists this clone with a count of one. The J gene is TRBJ2-1, the V gene TRBV5-6, with D perhaps matching TRBD2 (6 bases). The V and J ends lost 0 bases and 2 bases respectively, with 15 bases between them. There are 17 residues in the CDR3. Per the germline V gene, CDR1 is SGHDT and CDR2 is YYEEEE. CDR3 residues: CASSLVVAGLTYNEQFF. The CDR3 bases are TGTGCCAGCAGCTTGGTTGTCGCGGGACTCACCTACAATGAGCAGTTCTTC.

This clone appeared a single time. The J gene is TRBJ1-1, the V gene TRBV11-2; D not certain. The length of the CDR3 is 16 residues. Germline CDR1 and CDR2: SGHAT and FQNNGV. V was clipped by 2 bases and J by 0 bases, with 13 bases between them. The CDR3 DNA is TGTGCCAGCAGCTTAAGGCTAAGGGTCTTGAACACTGAAGCTTTCTTT. Residues: CASSLRLRVLNTEAFF.

Notes on this clone: Other DNA variants within this sample encode the same CDR3. V usage is TRBV18 and J usage is TRBJ1-1; D might be TRBD1 (6 bases). V gave up 1 base and J gave up 5 bases, with 11 bases separating them. The CDR3 loop spans 14 amino acids. Germline-derived CDR1 and CDR2 are KGHSH and LQKENI. For the CDR3, the DNA is TGTGCCAGCTCACCACGAGGGGGAGGTACTGAAGCTTTCTTT. This encodes CASSPRGGGTEAFF.

This clone was recorded only once. The V call is TRBV5-4, the J call TRBJ2-7; 9 bases match TRBD1. V shed 4 bases, J shed 6 bases, and the junction held 8 bases outside the gene matches. The CDR3 totals 14 residues. Germline CDR1 and CDR2: SGHNT and YYREEE (reference sequence). CDR3 in DNA: TGTGCCAGCAGCCCCCGGGACAGGGCTTTCGAGCAGTACTTC. Encoded protein: CASSPRDRAFEQYF.